These T cell receptor beta chains were read from a single sample in a study of T cell responses to AZD1222 COVID-19 vaccine. Produced via immunoSEQ multiplex PCR; TCRdb's table is partial and in-frame only. This table holds fewer than 70,000 clones, about four fifths found once. The source material was peripheral blood, sampled 28 days after the second AZD1222 dose. All receptors come from an adult who received the AZD1222 COVID-19 vaccine. Each CDR3 is given with its conserved first and last residue. Each record gives: D gene, V gene, J gene, clone size, CDR3 protein, CDR3 DNA. D genes are given only for firm matches. For some rows the clone size is stated as once, few or many, or as a class when expanded; others skip it.

TRBD1	TRBV18	TRBJ1-5	.	CASSPPGTVNQPQHF	TGTGCCAGCTCACCACCCGGGACAGTAAATCAGCCCCAGCATTTT
.	TRBV7-2	TRBJ2-1	.	CASSFRQDEQFF	TGTGCCAGCAGCTTTCGACAGGATGAGCAGTTCTTC
TRBD2	TRBV10-2	TRBJ2-3	.	CASRETSGTDTQYF	TGCGCCAGCAGGGAGACTAGCGGGACAGATACGCAGTATTTT
.	TRBV29-1	TRBJ2-1	.	CSVTLSGLARNSYNEQFF	TGCAGCGTCACTCTGTCCGGACTCGCCAGGAACTCCTACAATGAGCAGTTCTTC
.	TRBV5-1	TRBJ1-1	.	CASSLGGSTEAFF	TGCGCCAGCAGCTTGGGGGGGAGCACTGAAGCTTTCTTT
.	TRBV5-1	TRBJ1-2	once	CASSYSTAAEGGYGYTF	TGCGCCAGCAGCTACTCGACAGCGGCGGAGGGGGGCTATGGCTACACCTTC
.	TRBV7-6	TRBJ1-2	once	CACSTRRGYTF	TGTGCCTGTTCGACCCGAAGAGGCTACACCTTC
TRBD1	TRBV19	TRBJ2-5	.	CASSRRTGGNKETQYF	TGTGCCAGTAGTAGAAGGACAGGGGGAAACAAAGAGACCCAGTACTTC
TRBD1	TRBV18	TRBJ1-1	.	CASSPPGQLFTEAFF	TGTGCCAGCTCACCACCGGGACAGCTTTTCACTGAAGCTTTCTTT
TRBD1	TRBV3-1/TRBV3-2	TRBJ1-1	.	CASSPGTGRGRTEAFF	TGTGCCAGCAGCCCAGGGACAGGGAGGGGTCGTACTGAAGCTTTCTTT
TRBD1	TRBV3-1/TRBV3-2	TRBJ1-5	.	CASSQTGGQPQHF	TGTGCCAGCAGCCAGACAGGGGGCCAGCCCCAGCATTTT
.	TRBV19	TRBJ2-7	.	CASSPAGSIDEQYF	TGTGCCAGTAGTCCGGCAGGTAGTATCGACGAGCAGTACTTC
.	TRBV5-4	TRBJ2-5	once	CASSLFGDNSKAQYF	TGTGCCAGCAGCTTGTTTGGCGACAATTCCAAGGCCCAGTACTTC
.	TRBV6-5	TRBJ1-1	.	CASSEAIVMSVPFF	TGTGCCAGCAGCGAGGCCATAGTTATGAGTGTTCCTTTCTTT
TRBD2	TRBV10-3	TRBJ2-3	.	CAIKFSGGYRDTQYF	TGTGCCATCAAGTTTAGCGGGGGTTACCGGGATACGCAGTATTTT
TRBD2	TRBV5-1	TRBJ2-2	once	CASSRGTSGNTGELFF	TGCGCCAGCAGCCGCGGGACTAGCGGCAACACCGGGGAGCTGTTTTTT
TRBD1	TRBV5-1	TRBJ1-3	.	CASSAGTEGNTIYF	TGCGCCAGCAGCGCTGGGACAGAAGGAAACACCATATATTTT
TRBD1	TRBV19	TRBJ1-5	.	CASTREGAIGNQPQHF	TGTGCCAGTACGAGGGAGGGGGCTATTGGCAATCAGCCCCAGCATTTT
.	TRBV19	TRBJ2-5	.	CASSTGDLLYQETQYF	TGTGCCAGTAGTACGGGGGACCTCCTGTACCAAGAGACCCAGTACTTC
TRBD1	TRBV2	TRBJ1-1	.	CASRRQGLMNTEAFF	TGTGCCAGCAGGAGACAGGGGCTCATGAACACTGAAGCTTTCTTT
.	TRBV7-2	TRBJ1-1	.	CASSPRDRLYTEAFF	TGTGCCAGCAGCCCCCGAGACAGACTTTACACTGAAGCTTTCTTT
.	TRBV15	TRBJ2-1	.	CATSREGLHNEQFF	TGTGCCACCAGCAGAGAGGGGCTACACAATGAGCAGTTCTTC
TRBD1	TRBV5-4	TRBJ2-2	.	CASSSGQGTGELFF	TGTGCCAGCAGCTCTGGACAGGGGACCGGGGAGCTGTTTTTT
.	TRBV12-3/TRBV12-4	TRBJ1-2	.	CASRTRAGHGYTF	TGTGCCAGCAGGACCCGGGCGGGCCATGGCTACACCTTC
.	TRBV7-2	TRBJ1-2	.	CASSLSRRGDYGYTF	TGTGCCAGCAGCTTATCCCGACGGGGAGACTATGGCTACACCTTC
.	TRBV5-4	TRBJ1-2	many	CASSLSGGYGYTF	TGTGCCAGCAGCTTGTCCGGGGGTTATGGCTACACCTTC
.	TRBV4-3	TRBJ2-2	.	CASSQEPTGELFF	TGCGCCAGCAGCCAAGAGCCGACCGGGGAGCTGTTTTTT
.	TRBV6-2/TRBV6-3	TRBJ1-2	.	CASSSDPRWSGYTF	TGTGCCAGCAGTTCCGACCCCCGATGGAGCGGCTACACCTTC
.	TRBV12-3/TRBV12-4	TRBJ2-7	once	CASSFKDSYEQYF	TGTGCCAGCAGTTTCAAGGACAGCTACGAGCAGTACTTC
.	TRBV6-5	TRBJ1-1	.	CASSLGHSNTEAFF	TGTGCCAGCAGCCTTGGACACTCGAACACTGAAGCTTTCTTT
.	TRBV5-8	TRBJ1-4	.	CASSLVFVNLGEKLFF	TGTGCCAGCAGCTTGGTCTTCGTAAATCTCGGAGAAAAACTGTTTTTT
.	TRBV6-1	TRBJ1-1	.	CASSEYLEYQAFF	TGTGCCAGCAGTGAATATTTGGAATATCAGGCTTTCTTT
.	TRBV11-2	TRBJ2-1	few	CASSLVFRGSDEQFF	TGTGCCAGCAGCTTAGTCTTTCGGGGGTCTGATGAGCAGTTCTTC